This note documents a single T cell receptor beta chain sequence. Its target is not known. These data belong to a study of T cell responses to AZD1222 COVID-19 vaccine. This CDR3 spans 14 amino acids. The germline CDR1 and CDR2 sequences are MNHEY and SVGAGI. The ends were cut back, 4 bases at V and 2 bases at J, with 11 bases in the middle. TCRdb's copy holds only in-frame clones and misses some; the assay was immunoSEQ multiplex PCR. The top ten hold 0.91% of the sample, which has approximately 140,000 clones, 85% to 95% seen once. Study results and limitations: There were mostly white British donors and more females than males, and clonal diversity was possibly underestimated. Nearly half of spike-specific TCRs reportedly target unmutated variant regions. Spike-specific TCR repertoires showed rising breadth and depth after two AZD1222 doses. Repertoire sampling occurred only after the peak T cell response.

The rearrangement links TRBV6-5 to TRBJ1-1; D unclear. Sequences were derived from peripheral blood, sampled on day 0 of MenACWY control vaccination. This TCR was recovered from an adult in good health. The CDR3 region has the DNA TGTGCCAGCAGTTCCATAGGCGGAAACACTGAAGCTTTCTTT. It codes for CASSSIGGNTEAFF.